A few counts support the clone carrying this T cell receptor (beta chain). Its antigen remains unknown. Every isolated RNA sample was fully reverse transcribed, so sequencing captured expressed TCRB transcripts. The method was immunoSEQ multiplex PCR; TCRdb's version includes in-frame clones alone and lacks a portion of them. The table records roughly 730,000 clones, 13% of them present only once. This sample stems from a study of beta chain features in type 1 diabetes. The CDR3 length is 14 residues. V dropped 6 bases and J dropped 6 bases, with 14 bases sitting between them. CDR1 and CDR2 (germline): SNHLY, FYNNEI. Study findings and constraints: TCRB CDR3 length was moderately but significantly reduced in all four CD4+ subsets of Type 1 diabetes patients. PCR might favor shorter templates, but any such skew would affect patients and controls equally.

The sample consisted of naive CD4+ T cells from blood. This receptor was taken from a man aged 18 to 29 with type 1 diabetes. This chain uses TRBV2 with TRBJ2-2; perhaps TRBD2 as D (5 bases). DNA of the CDR3: TGTGCCAGCAGAGCGGAGCTCCCCCCCGGGGAGCTGTTTTTT. Protein sequence: CASRAELPPGELFF.